This TCR beta chain was captured in a study of CD8 T cells in Susac syndrome. TCR beta sequencing covered blood CD8+ and CD4+ T cells. CDR1 is SGHDT and CDR2 is YYEEEE in the germline V gene. The CDR3 loop spans 14 amino acids. Trimming shortened V by 10 bases and J by 0 bases, and 16 bases separated the two germline ends. With random hexamers, reverse transcription was performed on about 0.5 to 1 ug of RNA. TCRdb analysed the immunoSEQ multiplex PCR reads with MiXCR anew, one entry per CDR3 protein. The sample includes around 200,000 distinct CDR3 sequences, roughly 90% seen only once; the top ten take around 0.14%.

The source of this sequence is a human donor with multiple sclerosis. This chain joins TRBV5-6 and TRBJ1-1; D is undetermined. Sequenced input: CD8+ T cells from PBMCs. CDR3 residues: CASAAVPMNTEAFF. The CDR3 DNA reads as TGTGCCTCCGCGGCGGTTCCCATGAACACTGAAGCTTTCTTT.